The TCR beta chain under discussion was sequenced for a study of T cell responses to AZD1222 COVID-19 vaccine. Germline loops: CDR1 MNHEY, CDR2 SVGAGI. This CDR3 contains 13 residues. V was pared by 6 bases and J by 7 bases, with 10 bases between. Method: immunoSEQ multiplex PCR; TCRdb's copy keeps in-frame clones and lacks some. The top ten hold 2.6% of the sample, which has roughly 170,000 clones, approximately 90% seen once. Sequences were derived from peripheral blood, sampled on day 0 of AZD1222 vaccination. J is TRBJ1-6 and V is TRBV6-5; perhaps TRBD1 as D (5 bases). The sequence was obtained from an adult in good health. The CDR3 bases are TGTGCCAGCAGACGGGGACGGAATTCACCCCTCCACTTT. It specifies CASRRGRNSPLHF.